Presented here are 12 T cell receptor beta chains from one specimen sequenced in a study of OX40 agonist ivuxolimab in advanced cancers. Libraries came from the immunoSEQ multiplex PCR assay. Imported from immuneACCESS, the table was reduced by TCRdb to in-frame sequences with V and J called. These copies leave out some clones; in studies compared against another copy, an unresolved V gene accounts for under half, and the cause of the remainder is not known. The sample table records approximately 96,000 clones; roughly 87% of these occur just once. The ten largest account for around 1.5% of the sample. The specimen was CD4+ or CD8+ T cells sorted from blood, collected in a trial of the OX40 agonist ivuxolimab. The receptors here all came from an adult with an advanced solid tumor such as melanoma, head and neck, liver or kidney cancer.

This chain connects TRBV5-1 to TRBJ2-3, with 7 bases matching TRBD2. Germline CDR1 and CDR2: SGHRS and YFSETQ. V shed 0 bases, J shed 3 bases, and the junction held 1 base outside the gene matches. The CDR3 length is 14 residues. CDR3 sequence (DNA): TGCGCCAGCAGCTTGGATAGCGGGACAGATACGCAGTATTTT. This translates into CASSLDSGTDTQYF.

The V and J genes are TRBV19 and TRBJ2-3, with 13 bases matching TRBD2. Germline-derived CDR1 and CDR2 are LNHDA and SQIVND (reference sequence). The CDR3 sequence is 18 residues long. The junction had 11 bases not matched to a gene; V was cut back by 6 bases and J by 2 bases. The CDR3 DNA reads TGTGCCAGTAGCGACCCGGGACTAGCGGGATCGACCACAGATACGCAGTATTTT. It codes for CASSDPGLAGSTTDTQYF.

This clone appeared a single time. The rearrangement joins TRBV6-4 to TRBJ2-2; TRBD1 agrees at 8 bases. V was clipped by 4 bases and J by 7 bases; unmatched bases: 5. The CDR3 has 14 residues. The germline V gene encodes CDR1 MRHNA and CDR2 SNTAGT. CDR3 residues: CASSARQGNGELFF. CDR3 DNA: TGTGCCAGCAGTGCCCGACAGGGGAACGGGGAGCTGTTTTTT.

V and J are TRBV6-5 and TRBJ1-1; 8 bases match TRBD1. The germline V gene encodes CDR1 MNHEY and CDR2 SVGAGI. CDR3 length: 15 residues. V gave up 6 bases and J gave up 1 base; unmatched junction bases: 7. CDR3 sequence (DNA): TGTGCCAGCAGCCCTCAGGGGGCGGAGAACACTGAAGCTTTCTTT. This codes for CASSPQGAENTEAFF.

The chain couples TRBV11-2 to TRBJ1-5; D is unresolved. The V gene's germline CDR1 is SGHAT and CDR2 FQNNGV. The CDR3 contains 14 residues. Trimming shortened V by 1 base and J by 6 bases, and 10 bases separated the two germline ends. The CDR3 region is CASSLGAAGQPQHF. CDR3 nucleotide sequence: TGTGCCAGCAGCTTAGGGGCAGCCGGTCAGCCCCAGCATTTT.

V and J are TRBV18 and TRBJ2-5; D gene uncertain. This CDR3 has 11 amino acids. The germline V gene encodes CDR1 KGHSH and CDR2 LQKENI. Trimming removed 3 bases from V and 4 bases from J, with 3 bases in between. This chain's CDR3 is CASSPIETQYF. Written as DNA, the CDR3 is TGTGCCAGCTCACCTATAGAGACCCAGTACTTC.

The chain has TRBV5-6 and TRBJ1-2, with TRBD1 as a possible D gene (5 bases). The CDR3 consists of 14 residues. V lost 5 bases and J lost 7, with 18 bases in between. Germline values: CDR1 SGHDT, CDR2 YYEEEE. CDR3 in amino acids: CASSRDLGFSGYTF. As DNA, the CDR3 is TGTGCCAGCAGTCGGGACCTAGGTTTTTCTGGCTACACCTTC.

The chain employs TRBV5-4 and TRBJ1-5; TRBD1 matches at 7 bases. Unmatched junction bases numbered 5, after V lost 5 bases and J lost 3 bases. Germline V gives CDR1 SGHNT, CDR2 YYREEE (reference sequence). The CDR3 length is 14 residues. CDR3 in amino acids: CASSLQGSNQPQHF. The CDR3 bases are TGTGCCAGCAGTTTACAGGGGTCCAATCAGCCCCAGCATTTT.

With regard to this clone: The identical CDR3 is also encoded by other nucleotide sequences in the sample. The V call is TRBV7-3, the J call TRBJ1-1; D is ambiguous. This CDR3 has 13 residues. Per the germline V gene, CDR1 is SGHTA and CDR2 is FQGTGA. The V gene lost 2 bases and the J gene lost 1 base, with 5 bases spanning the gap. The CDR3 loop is CASSLAGNTEAFF. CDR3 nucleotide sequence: TGTGCCAGCAGCTTAGCAGGGAACACTGAAGCTTTCTTT.

CDR3: CASSLGLAPKRVYNEQFF. CDR3 coding DNA: TGTGCCAGCAGCTTAGGGCTAGCGCCAAAGAGGGTCTACAATGAGCAGTTCTTC. The rearrangement joins TRBV7-8 to TRBJ2-1; weak D call: TRBD2 (6 bases). Trimming stripped 1 base from V and 3 bases from J, with 19 bases between. CDR3 length equals 18 residues. Germline assignment: CDR1 SGHVS and CDR2 FQNEAQ.

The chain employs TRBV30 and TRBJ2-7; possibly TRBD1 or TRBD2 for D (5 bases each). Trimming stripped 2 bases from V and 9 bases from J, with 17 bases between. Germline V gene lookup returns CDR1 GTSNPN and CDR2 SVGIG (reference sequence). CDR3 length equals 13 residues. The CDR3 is CAWSTGTLQGQYF. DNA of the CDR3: TGTGCCTGGAGTACCGGGACCCTCCAGGGGCAGTACTTC.

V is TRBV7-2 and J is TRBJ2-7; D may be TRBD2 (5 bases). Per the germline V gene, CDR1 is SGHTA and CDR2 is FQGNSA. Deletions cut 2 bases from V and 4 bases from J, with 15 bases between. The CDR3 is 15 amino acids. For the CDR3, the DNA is TGTGCCAGCAGCTTAATCGGCGGGCGTGATTACGAGCAGTACTTC. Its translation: CASSLIGGRDYEQYF.